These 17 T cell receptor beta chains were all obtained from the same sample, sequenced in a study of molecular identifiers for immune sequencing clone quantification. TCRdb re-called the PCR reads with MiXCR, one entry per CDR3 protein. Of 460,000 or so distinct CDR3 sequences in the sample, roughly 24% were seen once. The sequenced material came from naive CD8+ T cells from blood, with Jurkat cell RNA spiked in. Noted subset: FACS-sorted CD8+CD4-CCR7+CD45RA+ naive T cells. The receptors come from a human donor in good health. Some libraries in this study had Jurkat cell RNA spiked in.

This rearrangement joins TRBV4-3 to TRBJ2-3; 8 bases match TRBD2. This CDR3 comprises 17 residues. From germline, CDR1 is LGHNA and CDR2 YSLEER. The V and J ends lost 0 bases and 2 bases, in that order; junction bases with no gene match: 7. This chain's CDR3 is CASSQDASGFPTDTQYF. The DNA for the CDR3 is TGCGCCAGCAGCCAAGATGCTAGCGGGTTCCCCACAGATACGCAGTATTTT.

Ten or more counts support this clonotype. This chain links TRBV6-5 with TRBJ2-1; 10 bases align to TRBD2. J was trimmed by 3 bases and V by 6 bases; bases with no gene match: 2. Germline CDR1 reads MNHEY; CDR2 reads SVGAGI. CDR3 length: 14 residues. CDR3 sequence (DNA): TGTGCCAGCAGGAGGACTAGCGGCTACAATGAGCAGTTCTTC. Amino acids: CASRRTSGYNEQFF.

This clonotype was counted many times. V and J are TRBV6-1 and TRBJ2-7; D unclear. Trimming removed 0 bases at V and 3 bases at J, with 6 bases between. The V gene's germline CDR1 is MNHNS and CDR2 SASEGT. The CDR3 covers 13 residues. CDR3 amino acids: CASSEAGFYEQYF. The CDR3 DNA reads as TGTGCCAGCAGTGAAGCAGGATTCTACGAGCAGTACTTC.

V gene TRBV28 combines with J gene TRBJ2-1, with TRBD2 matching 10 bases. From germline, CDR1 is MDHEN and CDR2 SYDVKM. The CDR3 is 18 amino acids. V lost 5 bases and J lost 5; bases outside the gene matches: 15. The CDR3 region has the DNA TGTGCCAGCAGTCGCCCCCTCCCTAGCGGGAGCATCGACAATGAGCAGTTCTTC. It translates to CASSRPLPSGSIDNEQFF.

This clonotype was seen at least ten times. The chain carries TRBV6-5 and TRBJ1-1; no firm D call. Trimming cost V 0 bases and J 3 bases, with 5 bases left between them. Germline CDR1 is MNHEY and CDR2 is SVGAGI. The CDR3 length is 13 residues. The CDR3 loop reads CASSYSKDTEAFF. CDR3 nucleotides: TGTGCCAGCAGTTACTCGAAAGACACTGAAGCTTTCTTT.

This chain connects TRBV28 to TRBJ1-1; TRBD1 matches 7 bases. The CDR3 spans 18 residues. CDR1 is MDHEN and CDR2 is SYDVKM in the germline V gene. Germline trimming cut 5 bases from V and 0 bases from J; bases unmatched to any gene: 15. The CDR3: CASSRNDRAVGMNTEAFF. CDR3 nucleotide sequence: TGTGCCAGCAGTAGAAATGACAGGGCTGTAGGGATGAACACTGAAGCTTTCTTT.

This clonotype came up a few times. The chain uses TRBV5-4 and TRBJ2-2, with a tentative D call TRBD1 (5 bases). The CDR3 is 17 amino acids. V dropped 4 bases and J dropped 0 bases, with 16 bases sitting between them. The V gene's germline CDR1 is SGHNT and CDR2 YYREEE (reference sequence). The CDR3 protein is CASSLLSGLSNTGELFF. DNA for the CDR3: TGTGCCAGCAGCCTGCTCTCAGGGCTATCGAACACCGGGGAGCTGTTTTTT.

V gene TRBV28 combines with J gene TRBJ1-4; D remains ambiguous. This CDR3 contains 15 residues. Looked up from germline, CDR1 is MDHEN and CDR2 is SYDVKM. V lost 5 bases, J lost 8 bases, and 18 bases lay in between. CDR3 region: CASSLSGLLGEKLFF. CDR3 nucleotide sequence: TGTGCCAGCAGTCTTTCAGGACTCCTGGGGGAAAAACTGTTTTTT.

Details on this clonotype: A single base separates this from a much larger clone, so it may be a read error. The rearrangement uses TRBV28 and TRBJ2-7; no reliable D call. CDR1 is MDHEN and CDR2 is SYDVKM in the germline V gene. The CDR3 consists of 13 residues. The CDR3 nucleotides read TGTACCAGCAGTTTAAGGGTAACCTACGAGCAGTACTTC. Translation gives CTSSLRVTYEQYF.

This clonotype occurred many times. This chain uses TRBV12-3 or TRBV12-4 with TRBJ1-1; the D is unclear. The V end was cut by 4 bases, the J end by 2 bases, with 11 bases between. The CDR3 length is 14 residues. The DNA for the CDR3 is TGTGCCAGCAGTTATTCCGGCAGAAACACTGAAGCTTTCTTT. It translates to CASSYSGRNTEAFF.

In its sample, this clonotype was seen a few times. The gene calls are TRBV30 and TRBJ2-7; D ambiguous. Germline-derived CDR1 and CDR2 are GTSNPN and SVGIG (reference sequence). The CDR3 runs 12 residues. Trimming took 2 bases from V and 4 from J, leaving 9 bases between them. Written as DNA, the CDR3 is TGTGCCTGGAGTCAATTGGGGTACGAGCAGTACTTC. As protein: CAWSQLGYEQYF. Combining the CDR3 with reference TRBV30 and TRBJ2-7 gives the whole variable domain SQTIHQWPATLVQPVGSPLSLECTVEGTSNPNLYWYRQAAGRGLQLLFYSVGIGQISSEVPQNLSASRPQDRQFILSSKKLLLSDSGFYLCAWSQLGYEQYFGPGTRLTVT.

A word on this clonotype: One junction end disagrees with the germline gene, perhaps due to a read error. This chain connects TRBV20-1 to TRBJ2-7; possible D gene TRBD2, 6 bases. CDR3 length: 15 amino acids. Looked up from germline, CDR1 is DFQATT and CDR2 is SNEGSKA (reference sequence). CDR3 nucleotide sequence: TGCAGTGCTAGAGATGGGGACTTAGGGTCCCACGAGCAGCACTTC. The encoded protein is CSARDGDLGSHEQHF.

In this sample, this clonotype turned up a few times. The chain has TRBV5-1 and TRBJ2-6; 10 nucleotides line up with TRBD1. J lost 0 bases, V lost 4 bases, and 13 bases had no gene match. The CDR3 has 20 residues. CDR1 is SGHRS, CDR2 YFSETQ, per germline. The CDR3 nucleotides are TGCGCCAGCAGCACTCGACCGGGACAGGGGCCCATCTCTGGGGCCAACGTCCTGACTTTC. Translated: CASSTRPGQGPISGANVLTF.

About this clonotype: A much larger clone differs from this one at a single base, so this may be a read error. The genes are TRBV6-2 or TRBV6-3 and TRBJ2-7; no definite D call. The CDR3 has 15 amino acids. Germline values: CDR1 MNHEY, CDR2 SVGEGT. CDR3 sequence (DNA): TGTGCCAGCAGTCACTCAAGACCCGGCTACGGTGAGCAGTACTTC. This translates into CASSHSRPGYGEQYF.

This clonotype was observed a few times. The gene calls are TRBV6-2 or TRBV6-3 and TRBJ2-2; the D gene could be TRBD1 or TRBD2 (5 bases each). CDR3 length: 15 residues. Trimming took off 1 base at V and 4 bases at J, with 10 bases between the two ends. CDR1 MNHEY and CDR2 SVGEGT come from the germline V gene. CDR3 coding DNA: TGTGCCAGCAGTTACTACGGGACCGTCACCGGGGAGCTGTTTTTT. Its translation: CASSYYGTVTGELFF.

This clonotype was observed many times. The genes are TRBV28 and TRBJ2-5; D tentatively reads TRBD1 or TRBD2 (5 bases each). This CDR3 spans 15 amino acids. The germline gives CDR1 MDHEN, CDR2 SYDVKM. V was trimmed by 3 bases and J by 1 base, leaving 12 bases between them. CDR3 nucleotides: TGTGCCAGCAGTTTCCGGGGCCTCTCCCAAGAGACCCAGTACTTC. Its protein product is CASSFRGLSQETQYF.

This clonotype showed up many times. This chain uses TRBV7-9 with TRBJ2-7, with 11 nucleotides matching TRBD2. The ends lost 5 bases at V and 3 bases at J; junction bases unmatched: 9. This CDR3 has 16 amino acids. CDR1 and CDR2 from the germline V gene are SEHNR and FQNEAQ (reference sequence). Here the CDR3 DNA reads TGTGCCAGCAGCCAACCCTCGGGACTAGCGGTCTACGAGCAGTACTTC. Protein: CASSQPSGLAVYEQYF.